This TCR beta chain is from a study of shared clonotypes between healthy human individuals. Using immunoSEQ multiplex PCR, the repertoire was profiled, and TCRdb retains in-frame clones only, with some absent. Among around 1,900,000 clones listed, about 94% were seen once. V lost 7 bases to trimming and J lost 8 bases, with 9 bases between them. The CDR3 has 11 residues. CDR1 is MGHDK and CDR2 is SYGVNS in the germline V gene. Selected positively for CCR7 and CD45RO-negative, naive CD8 cells excluded terminally differentiated effector memory CD45RA+ cells. Sequenced input: naive CD8+ T cells from PBMCs. The clonotype was recovered from a man between 18 and 35 years old in good health. Some clones in this sample may be carry-over from other donors' samples. The chain combines TRBV25-1 with TRBJ2-1, with D hard to call. The CDR3, as DNA: TGTGCCAGCACGCTGCTCGATGAGCAGTTCTTC. Its translation is CASTLLDEQFF. Combining the CDR3 with reference TRBV25-1 and TRBJ2-1 gives the whole variable domain EADIYQTPRYLVIGTGKKITLECSQTMGHDKMYWYQQDPGMELHLIHYSYGVNSTEKGDLSSESTVSRIRTEHFPLTLESARPSHTSQYLCASTLLDEQFFGPGTRLTVL.